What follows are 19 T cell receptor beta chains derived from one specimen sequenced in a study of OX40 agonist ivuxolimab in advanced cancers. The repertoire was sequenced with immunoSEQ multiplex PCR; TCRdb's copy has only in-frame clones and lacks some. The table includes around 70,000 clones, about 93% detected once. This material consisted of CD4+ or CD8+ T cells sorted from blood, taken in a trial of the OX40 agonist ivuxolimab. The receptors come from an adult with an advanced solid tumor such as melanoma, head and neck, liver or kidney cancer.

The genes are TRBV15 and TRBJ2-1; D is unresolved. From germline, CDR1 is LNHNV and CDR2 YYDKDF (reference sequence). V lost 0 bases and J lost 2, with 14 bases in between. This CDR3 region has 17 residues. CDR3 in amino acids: CATSRDLVPKTYNEQFF. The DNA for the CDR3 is TGTGCCACCAGCAGAGACCTTGTACCCAAAACCTACAATGAGCAGTTCTTC. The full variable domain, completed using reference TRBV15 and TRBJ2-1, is DAMVIQNPRYQVTQFGKPVTLSCSQTLNHNVMYWYQQKSSQAPKLLFHYYDKDFNNEADTPDNFQSRRPNTSFCFLDIRSPGLGDTAMYLCATSRDLVPKTYNEQFFGPGTRLTVL.

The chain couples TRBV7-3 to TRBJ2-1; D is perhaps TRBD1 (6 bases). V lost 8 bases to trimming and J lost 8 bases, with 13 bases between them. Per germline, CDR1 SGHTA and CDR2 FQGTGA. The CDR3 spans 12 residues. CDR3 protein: CASDLTGYEQFF. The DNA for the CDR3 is TGTGCCAGCGACCTCACAGGGTATGAGCAGTTCTTC.

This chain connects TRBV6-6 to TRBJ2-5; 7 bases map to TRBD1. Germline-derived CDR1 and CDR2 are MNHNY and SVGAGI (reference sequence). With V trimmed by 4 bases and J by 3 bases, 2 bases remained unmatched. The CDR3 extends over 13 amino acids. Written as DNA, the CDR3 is TGTGCCAGCAGTTGGGACAGAGAAGAGACCCAGTACTTC. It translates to CASSWDREETQYF.

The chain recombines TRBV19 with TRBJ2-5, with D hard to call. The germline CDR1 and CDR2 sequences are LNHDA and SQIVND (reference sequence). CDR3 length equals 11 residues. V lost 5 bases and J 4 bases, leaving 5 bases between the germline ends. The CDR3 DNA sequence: TGTGCCAGTAGTGATCGAGAGACCCAGTACTTC. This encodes CASSDRETQYF. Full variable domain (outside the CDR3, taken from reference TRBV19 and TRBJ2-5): DGGITQSPKYLFRKEGQNVTLSCEQNLNHDAMYWYRQDPGQGLRLIYYSQIVNDFQKGDIAEGYSVSREKKESFPLTVTSAQKNPTAFYLCASSDRETQYFGPGTRLLVL.

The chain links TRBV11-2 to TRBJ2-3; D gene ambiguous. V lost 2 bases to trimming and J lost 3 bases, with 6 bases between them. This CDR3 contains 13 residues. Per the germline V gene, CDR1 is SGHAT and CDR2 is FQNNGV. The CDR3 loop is CASSLRVTDTQYF. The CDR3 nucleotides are TGTGCCAGCAGCTTACGAGTGACAGATACGCAGTATTTT.

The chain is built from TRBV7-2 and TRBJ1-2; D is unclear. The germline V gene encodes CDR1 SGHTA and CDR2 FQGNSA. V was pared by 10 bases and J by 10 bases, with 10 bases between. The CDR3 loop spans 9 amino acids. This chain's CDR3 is CATGANYTF. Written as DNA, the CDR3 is TGTGCCACCGGAGCAAACTACACCTTC.

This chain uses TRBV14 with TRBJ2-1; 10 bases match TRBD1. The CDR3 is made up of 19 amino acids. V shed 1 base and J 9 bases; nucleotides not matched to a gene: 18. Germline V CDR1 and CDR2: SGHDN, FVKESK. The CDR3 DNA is TGTGCCAGCAGCCAAGTGGCCAAATCCGGGACAGGGGCTGGGAGTGAGCAGTTCTTC. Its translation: CASSQVAKSGTGAGSEQFF.

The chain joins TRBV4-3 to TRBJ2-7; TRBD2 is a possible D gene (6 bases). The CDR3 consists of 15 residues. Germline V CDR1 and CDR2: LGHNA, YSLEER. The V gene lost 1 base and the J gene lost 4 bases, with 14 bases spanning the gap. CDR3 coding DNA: TGCGCCAGCAGCCAAGCCAGGGACTTCTTATACGAGCAGTACTTC. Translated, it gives CASSQARDFLYEQYF.

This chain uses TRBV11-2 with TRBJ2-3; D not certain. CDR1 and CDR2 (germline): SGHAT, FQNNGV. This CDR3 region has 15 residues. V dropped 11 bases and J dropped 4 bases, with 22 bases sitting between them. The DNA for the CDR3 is TGTGCCTACTCGCCTGGAGACGGCGGCGCAGATACGCAGTATTTT. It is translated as CAYSPGDGGADTQYF.

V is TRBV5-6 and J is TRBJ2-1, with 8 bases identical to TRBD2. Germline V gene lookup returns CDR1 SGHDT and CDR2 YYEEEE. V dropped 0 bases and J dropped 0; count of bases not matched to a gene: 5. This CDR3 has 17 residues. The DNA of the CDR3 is TGTGCCAGCAGCTTGGCGGGGGGGCTAGTCTCCTACAATGAGCAGTTCTTC. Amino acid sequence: CASSLAGGLVSYNEQFF.

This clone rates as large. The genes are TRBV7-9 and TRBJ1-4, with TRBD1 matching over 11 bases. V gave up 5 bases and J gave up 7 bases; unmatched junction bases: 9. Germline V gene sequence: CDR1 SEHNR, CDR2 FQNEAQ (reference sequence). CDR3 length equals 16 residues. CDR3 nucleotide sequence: TGTGCCAGCAGCACCGGACAGGGGGCGCTTTCTGAAAAACTGTTTTTT. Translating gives CASSTGQGALSEKLFF.

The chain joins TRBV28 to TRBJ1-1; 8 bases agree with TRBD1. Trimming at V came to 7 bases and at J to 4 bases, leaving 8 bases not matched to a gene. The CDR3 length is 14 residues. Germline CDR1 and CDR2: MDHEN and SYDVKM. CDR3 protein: CASIIYRGGTEAFF. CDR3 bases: TGTGCCAGCATTATCTACAGGGGGGGCACTGAAGCTTTCTTT.

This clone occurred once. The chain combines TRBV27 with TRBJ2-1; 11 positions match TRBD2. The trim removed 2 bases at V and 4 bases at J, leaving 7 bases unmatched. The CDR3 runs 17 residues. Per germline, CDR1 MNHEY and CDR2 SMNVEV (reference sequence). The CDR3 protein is CASSLVTGTSGYNEQFF. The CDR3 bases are TGTGCCAGCAGTTTAGTGACTGGGACTAGCGGATACAATGAGCAGTTCTTC.

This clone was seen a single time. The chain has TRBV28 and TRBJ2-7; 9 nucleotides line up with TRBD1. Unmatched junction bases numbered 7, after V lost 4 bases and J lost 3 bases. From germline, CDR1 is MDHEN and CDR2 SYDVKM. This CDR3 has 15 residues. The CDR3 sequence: CASSSPRDRVYEQYF. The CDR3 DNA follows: TGTGCCAGCAGTTCTCCTCGGGACAGGGTCTACGAGCAGTACTTC.

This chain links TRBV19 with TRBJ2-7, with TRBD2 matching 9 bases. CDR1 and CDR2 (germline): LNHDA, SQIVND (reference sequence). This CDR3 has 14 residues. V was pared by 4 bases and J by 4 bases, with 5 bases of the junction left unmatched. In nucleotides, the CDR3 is TGTGCCAGTAGTAGTGCGGGAGGGAGGTACGAGCAGTACTTC. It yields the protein CASSSAGGRYEQYF.

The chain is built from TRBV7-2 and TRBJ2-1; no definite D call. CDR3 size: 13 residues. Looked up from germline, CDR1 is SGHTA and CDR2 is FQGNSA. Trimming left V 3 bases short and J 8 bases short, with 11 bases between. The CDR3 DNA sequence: TGTGCCAGCAGCTTTTACCTAGGCGATGAGCAGTTCTTC. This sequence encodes CASSFYLGDEQFF.

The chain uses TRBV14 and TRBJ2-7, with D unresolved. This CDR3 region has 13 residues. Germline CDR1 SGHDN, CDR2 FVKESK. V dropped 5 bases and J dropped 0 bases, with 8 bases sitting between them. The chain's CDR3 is CASSSGLSYEQYF. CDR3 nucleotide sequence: TGTGCCAGCAGCTCGGGCCTCTCCTACGAGCAGTACTTC.

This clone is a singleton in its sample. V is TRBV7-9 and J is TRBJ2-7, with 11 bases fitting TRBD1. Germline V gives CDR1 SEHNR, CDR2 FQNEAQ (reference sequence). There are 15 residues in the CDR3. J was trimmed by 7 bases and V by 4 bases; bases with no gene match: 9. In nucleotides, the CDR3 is TGTGCCAGCAGCTCTCCCGGACAGGGGGCATGGGAGCAGTACTTC. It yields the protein CASSSPGQGAWEQYF.

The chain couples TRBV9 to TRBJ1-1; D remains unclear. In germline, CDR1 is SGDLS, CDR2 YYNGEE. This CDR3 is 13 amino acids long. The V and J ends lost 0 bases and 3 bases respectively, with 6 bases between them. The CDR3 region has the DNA TGTGCCAGCAGCGTAGAGGGATACACTGAAGCTTTCTTT. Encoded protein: CASSVEGYTEAFF.